This T cell receptor beta chain was obtained from a study of blood T cell repertoires in COVID-19. Whole-study context: The United States, Italy and Spain provided the acute and convalescent COVID-19 samples.

The V end was cut by 1 base, the J end by 4 bases, with 15 bases between. The CDR3 is made up of 15 amino acids. Germline lookup yields CDR1 SGDLS and CDR2 YYNGEE. Original processing methods: Nucleated cell number was recorded as an estimate derived from reference gene primer amplification. The repertoire was sequenced with immunoSEQ multiplex PCR; TCRdb's copy has only in-frame clones and lacks some. That table furnishes V, J and clone size, whereas the DNA furnished D and trimming. Of about 220,000 clones in the sample, 80% to 90% are singletons; the top ten hold about 4%. J is TRBJ2-7 and V is TRBV9; D perhaps matches TRBD2 (6 bases). Sequencing used PBMCs or T cells enriched from blood (not recorded which). This clonotype was sampled from a woman aged 35 to 49 with acute COVID-19. The CDR3, as DNA: TGTGCCAGCAGCGTATCGGGGACTTCGGATTACGAGCAGTACTTC. Protein sequence: CASSVSGTSDYEQYF.